This TCR beta chain derives from a study of T cells in localized non-small cell lung cancer. V dropped 0 bases and J dropped 6 bases, with 12 bases sitting between them. The CDR3 length is 15 residues. Germline V gene lookup returns CDR1 LNHDA and CDR2 SQIVND (reference sequence). As for this clone: Its antigen remains unidentified.

General study findings and limits: Adjacent lung had a median about 60 of the 100 largest tumor clones. Elevated blood T cell density was associated with longer overall survival.

Sequenced by immunoSEQ multiplex PCR; TCRdb stores in-frame clones only, minus some. This sample yields 100,000 to 150,000 clones, of which about 90% are seen a single time; around 1.7% belongs to the top ten. The specimen comprised peripheral blood, sampled before any cancer treatment. The receptor comes from a female donor older than 55 with stage I lung adenocarcinoma. J is TRBJ1-5 and V is TRBV19, with D perhaps matching TRBD1 (6 bases). CDR3 amino acids: CASSIDTGSVQPQHF. CDR3 sequence (DNA): TGTGCCAGTAGTATAGACACAGGGTCGGTTCAGCCCCAGCATTTT.